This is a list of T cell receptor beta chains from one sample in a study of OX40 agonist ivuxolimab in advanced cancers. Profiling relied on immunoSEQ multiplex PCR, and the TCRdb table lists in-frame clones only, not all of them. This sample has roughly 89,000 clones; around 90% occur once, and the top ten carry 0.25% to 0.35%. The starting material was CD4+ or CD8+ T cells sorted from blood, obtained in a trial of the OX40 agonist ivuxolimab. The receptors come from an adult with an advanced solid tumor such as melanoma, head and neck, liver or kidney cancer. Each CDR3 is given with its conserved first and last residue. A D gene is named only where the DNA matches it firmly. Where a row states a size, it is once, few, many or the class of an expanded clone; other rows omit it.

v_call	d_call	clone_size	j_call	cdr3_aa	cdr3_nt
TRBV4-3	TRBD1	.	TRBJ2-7	CASSHRTGDEQYF	TGCGCCAGCAGCCACCGGACAGGGGACGAGCAGTACTTC
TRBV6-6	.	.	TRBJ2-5	CASSHIGGLKETQYF	TGTGCCAGCAGTCATATCGGGGGGCTGAAGGAGACCCAGTACTTC
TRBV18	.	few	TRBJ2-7	CASSPPGATYEQYF	TGTGCCAGCTCACCACCGGGGGCGACCTACGAGCAGTACTTC
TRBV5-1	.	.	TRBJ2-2	CASSLGQRNTGELFF	TGCGCCAGCAGCTTGGGACAGAGGAACACCGGGGAGCTGTTTTTT
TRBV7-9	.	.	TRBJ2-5	CASSLALGQETQYF	TGTGCCAGCAGCTTAGCGCTAGGGCAAGAGACCCAGTACTTC
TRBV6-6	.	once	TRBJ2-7	CASSSRAMGDEQYF	TGTGCCAGCAGTTCTCGAGCGATGGGGGACGAGCAGTACTTC
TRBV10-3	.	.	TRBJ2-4	CAISESPRAGTKNIQYF	TGTGCCATCAGTGAGTCTCCCCGGGCAGGGACCAAAAACATTCAGTACTTC
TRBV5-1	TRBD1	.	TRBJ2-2	CASSGQGAQTGELFF	TGCGCCAGCAGCGGACAGGGGGCGCAGACCGGGGAGCTGTTTTTT
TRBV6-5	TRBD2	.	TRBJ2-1	CASSYGSSGSQFF	TGTGCCAGCAGTTACGGATCTAGCGGGAGTCAGTTCTTC
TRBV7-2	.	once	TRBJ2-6	CASSFTLSGANVLTF	TGTGCCAGCAGCTTCACCCTCTCTGGGGCCAACGTCCTGACTTTC
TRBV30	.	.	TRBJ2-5	CAWESGETQYF	TGTGCCTGGGAAAGCGGGGAGACCCAGTACTTC
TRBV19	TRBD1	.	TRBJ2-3	CASSIGTGGRGDTQYF	TGTGCCAGTAGTATCGGGACAGGGGGCCGAGGGGATACGCAGTATTTT
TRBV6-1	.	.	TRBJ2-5	CASSATGRETQYF	TGTGCCAGCAGTGCGACGGGAAGGGAGACCCAGTACTTC
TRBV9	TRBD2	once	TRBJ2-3	CASSSRTSGRADTQYF	TGTGCCAGCAGCTCCAGGACTAGCGGGAGGGCAGATACGCAGTATTTT
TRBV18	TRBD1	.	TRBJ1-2	CASSPVGGGLYGYTF	TGTGCCAGCTCACCTGTCGGAGGGGGCCTCTATGGCTACACCTTC
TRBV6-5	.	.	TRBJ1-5	CASSQGNQPQHF	TGTGCCAGCAGCCAGGGCAATCAGCCCCAGCATTTT
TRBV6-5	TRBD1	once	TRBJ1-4	CASSSHRGDNEKLFF	TGTGCCAGCAGTTCGCACAGGGGAGATAATGAAAAACTGTTTTTT
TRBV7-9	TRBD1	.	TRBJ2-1	CASSQSRDRDNEQFF	TGTGCCAGCAGCCAAAGTCGGGACAGGGACAATGAGCAGTTCTTC
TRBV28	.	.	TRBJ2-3	CASSLPVVGTQYF	TGTGCCAGCAGTTTACCGGTTGTGGGTACGCAGTATTTT
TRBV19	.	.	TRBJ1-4	CASSIVGTTNEKLFF	TGTGCCAGTAGTATCGTAGGGACAACTAATGAAAAACTGTTTTTT
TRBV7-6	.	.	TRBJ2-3	CASSPRGRSGTDTQYF	TGTGCCAGCAGCCCCCGGGGACGGTCGGGCACAGATACGCAGTATTTT
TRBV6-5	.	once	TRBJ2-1	CASSYRFGIGNEQFF	TGTGCCAGCAGTTATAGGTTCGGGATCGGGAATGAGCAGTTCTTC
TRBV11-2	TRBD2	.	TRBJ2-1	CASSLVKAGGTNEQFF	TGTGCCAGCAGCTTAGTAAAAGCGGGAGGGACGAATGAGCAGTTCTTC
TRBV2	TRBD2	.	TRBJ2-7	CASMREVGEQYF	TGTGCCAGCATGCGGGAGGTGGGTGAGCAGTACTTC
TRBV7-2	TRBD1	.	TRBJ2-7	CASSLEVGTGSTHEQYF	TGTGCCAGCAGCTTAGAGGTTGGGACAGGGAGTACCCACGAGCAGTACTTC
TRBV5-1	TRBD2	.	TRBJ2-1	CASSHPSGGYNEQFF	TGCGCCAGCAGCCACCCTAGCGGAGGGTACAATGAGCAGTTCTTC
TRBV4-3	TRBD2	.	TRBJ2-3	CASSQDASGRGTDTQYF	TGCGCCAGCAGCCAAGACGCCAGCGGGAGAGGGACAGATACGCAGTATTTT
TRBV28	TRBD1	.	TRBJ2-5	CASLHPLGQGQETQYF	TGTGCCAGCCTCCACCCCCTTGGACAGGGTCAAGAGACCCAGTACTTC
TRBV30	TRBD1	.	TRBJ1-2	CAWSSGGFSGYTF	TGTGCCTGGAGCTCAGGGGGTTTTAGTGGCTACACCTTC
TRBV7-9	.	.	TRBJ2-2	CASSLGSLYTGELFF	TGTGCCAGCAGCTTAGGATCACTTTACACCGGGGAGCTGTTTTTT
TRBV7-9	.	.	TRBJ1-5	CASNREAGQPQHF	TGTGCCAGCAACCGGGAGGCCGGTCAGCCCCAGCATTTT
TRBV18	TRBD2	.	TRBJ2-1	CASSPPGTSGRNEQFF	TGTGCCAGCTCACCACCGGGGACTAGCGGGAGGAATGAGCAGTTCTTC
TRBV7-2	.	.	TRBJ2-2	CASSLEGTTNTGELFF	TGTGCCAGCAGCTTAGAGGGCACCACGAACACCGGGGAGCTGTTTTTT
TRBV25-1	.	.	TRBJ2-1	CASSVQTSDSYNEQFF	TGTGCCAGCAGTGTCCAGACATCGGACTCCTACAATGAGCAGTTCTTC
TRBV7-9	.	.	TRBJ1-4	CASSPEGLGEKLFF	TGTGCCAGCAGCCCGGAAGGCTTAGGTGAAAAACTGTTTTTT
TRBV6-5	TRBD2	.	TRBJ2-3	CASSFWTSGRTDTQYF	TGTGCCAGCAGTTTTTGGACTAGCGGGCGCACAGATACGCAGTATTTT
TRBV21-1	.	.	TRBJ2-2	CASSGRAKRGDIGELFF	TGTGCCAGCAGCGGAAGAGCGAAGCGGGGGGATATCGGGGAGCTGTTTTTT
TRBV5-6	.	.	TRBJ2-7	CASSFRMTDEQYF	TGTGCCAGCAGCTTTCGCATGACTGACGAGCAGTACTTC
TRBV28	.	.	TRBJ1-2	CASSQRGGYTF	TGTGCCAGCAGTCAGCGGGGGGGCTACACCTTC
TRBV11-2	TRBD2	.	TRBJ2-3	CASSLVVGLATDTQYF	TGTGCCAGCAGCTTAGTGGTGGGACTAGCCACAGATACGCAGTATTTT
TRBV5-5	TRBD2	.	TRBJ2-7	CASSPELAPSGEQYF	TGTGCCAGCAGCCCGGAACTAGCGCCCTCCGGGGAGCAGTACTTC
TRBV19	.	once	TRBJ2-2	CASSAGTVGGELFF	TGTGCCAGTAGTGCGGGGACAGTAGGCGGGGAGCTGTTTTTT
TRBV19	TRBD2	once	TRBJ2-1	CASSTRRTSGRNNEQFF	TGTGCCAGTAGTACCCGCAGGACTAGCGGGAGAAACAATGAGCAGTTCTTC
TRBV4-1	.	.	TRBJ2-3	CASSQAGYTQYF	TGCGCCAGCAGCCAAGCGGGATATACGCAGTATTTT
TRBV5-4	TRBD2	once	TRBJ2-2	CASSSRTSGTPNTGELFF	TGTGCCAGCAGCTCCCGGACTAGCGGGACCCCGAACACCGGGGAGCTGTTTTTT
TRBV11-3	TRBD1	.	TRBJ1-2	CASSVLGQGMNGYTF	TGTGCCAGCAGCGTACTGGGACAGGGGATGAATGGCTACACCTTC
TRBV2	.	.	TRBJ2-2	CASRQGSTGELFF	TGTGCCAGCAGGCAGGGGAGCACCGGGGAGCTGTTTTTT
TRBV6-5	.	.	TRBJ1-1	CASSYDQGRGEAFF	TGTGCCAGCAGTTACGATCAGGGGAGGGGTGAAGCTTTCTTT
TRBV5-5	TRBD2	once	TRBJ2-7	CASSLTSTSGLYEQYF	TGTGCCAGCAGCTTGACTAGCACTAGCGGGTTATACGAGCAGTACTTC